The 27 T cell receptor beta chains below come from one sample, sequenced in a study of blood T cell repertoires in COVID-19. The protocol was immunoSEQ multiplex PCR, while the TCRdb copy is restricted to in-frame clones and leaves out a portion. The table has about 360,000 clones, about 86% seen once. The specimen was peripheral blood. These receptors were taken from an older woman with COVID-19, enrolled during active disease.

The chain uses TRBV3-1 (or the pseudogene TRBV3-2) and TRBJ1-3; D is ambiguous. The length of the CDR3 is 15 residues. The germline CDR1 and CDR2 sequences are LGHDT and YNNKEL (reference sequence). Deletions cut 6 bases from V and 0 bases from J, with 12 bases between. In DNA, the CDR3 is TGTGCCAGCAGGCGAACGTACGACTCTGGAAACACCATATATTTT. Amino acid sequence: CASRRTYDSGNTIYF.

This chain joins TRBV2 and TRBJ1-2; D not resolved. This CDR3 region has 15 residues. Germline V lookup: CDR1 SNHLY, CDR2 FYNNEI. The ends were cut back, 0 bases at V and 4 bases at J, with 12 bases in the middle. Here the CDR3 reads CASSEAAAESYGYTF. The CDR3 DNA reads as TGTGCCAGCAGTGAAGCGGCGGCGGAGAGCTATGGCTACACCTTC.

The chain is built from TRBV28 and TRBJ2-1, with 7 bases fitting TRBD1. The V segment lost 5 bases and the J segment 7 bases; nucleotides outside the gene matches: 8. Germline CDR1 reads MDHEN; CDR2 reads SYDVKM. There are 14 residues in the CDR3. The CDR3 sequence is CASSPGARGNEQFF. As DNA, the CDR3 is TGTGCCAGCAGTCCAGGGGCCAGGGGGAATGAGCAGTTCTTC.

A single count supports this clone. This chain connects TRBV11-2 to TRBJ2-7; TRBD2 aligns across 10 bases. Germline CDR1 is SGHAT and CDR2 is FQNNGV. V trimming: 3 bases; J trimming: 3 bases; junction bases outside the gene matches: 2. The CDR3 loop spans 14 amino acids. The CDR3 region is CASSFGLADYEQYF. In DNA, the CDR3 is TGTGCCAGCAGCTTTGGACTAGCGGACTACGAGCAGTACTTC.

This chain links TRBV18 with TRBJ1-5; TRBD1 matches at 10 bases. Losses at the gene ends were 5 bases for V and 2 bases for J; bases not matched to a gene: 0. The germline V gene encodes CDR1 KGHSH and CDR2 LQKENI. The CDR3 extends over 14 amino acids. CDR3 coding DNA: TGTGCCAGCTCAGGGACAGGGGGCAATCAGCCCCAGCATTTT. Its protein product is CASSGTGGNQPQHF.

In this sample, this clone turned up once. This chain joins TRBV6-6 and TRBJ2-7; 10 nucleotides agree with TRBD1. The CDR3 consists of 14 residues. The J segment lost 5 bases and the V segment lost 4 bases, leaving 5 bases of the junction unmatched. Germline CDR1 MNHNY, CDR2 SVGAGI (reference sequence). The CDR3 DNA follows: TGTGCCAGCAGTTTGGGACAGGGGCTCGACGAGCAGTACTTC. Translating it yields CASSLGQGLDEQYF.

A single count supports this clone. This rearrangement joins TRBV5-5 to TRBJ1-4; 8 bases fit TRBD1. The V gene end was trimmed by 2 bases and the J gene end by 7 bases; junction bases not matched to a gene: 7. Germline loops: CDR1 SGHKS, CDR2 YYEKEE (reference sequence). The CDR3 is made up of 15 amino acids. The CDR3 sequence is CASSFQGAGGEKLFF. The CDR3 nucleotides are TGTGCCAGCAGCTTCCAGGGGGCTGGGGGTGAAAAACTGTTTTTT. Full variable domain (outside the CDR3, taken from reference TRBV5-5 and TRBJ1-4): DAGVTQSPTHLIKTRGQQVTLRCSPISGHKSVSWYQQVLGQGPQFIFQYYEKEERGRGNFPDRFSARQFPNYSSELNVNALLLGDSALYLCASSFQGAGGEKLFFGSGTQLSVL.

The chain carries TRBV6-4 and TRBJ2-5; 10 bases are shared with TRBD2. V was pared by 3 bases and J by 7 bases, with 8 bases of the junction left unmatched. This CDR3 has 15 residues. Germline CDR1 is MRHNA and CDR2 is SNTAGT. The CDR3 here is CASSELAGAGSTQYF. CDR3 DNA: TGTGCCAGCAGTGAGCTAGCGGGGGCAGGGTCGACCCAGTACTTC.

The J gene is TRBJ2-5, the V gene TRBV21-1; TRBD1, the D gene given by the table, was not confirmed from the DNA. TRBV21-1 is an annotated pseudogene. CDR3 length: 14 residues. CDR3 in DNA: TGTGCCAGCAGCAAAGAGGGTAGGGGGGAGACCCAGTACTTC. Its protein product is CASSKEGRGETQYF.

The chain carries TRBV11-1 and TRBJ1-4; possible D gene TRBD1, 6 bases. Germline CDR1 and CDR2: SGHAT and FQDESV (reference sequence). The CDR3 is 13 amino acids. Between the trimmed V and J ends, which lost 4 bases and 4 bases, there was a span of 7 bases. DNA for the CDR3: TGTGCCAGCAGCTCAGGGGTTAATGAAAAACTGTTTTTT. This gives the protein CASSSGVNEKLFF.

The chain is built from TRBV9 and TRBJ1-4, with 8 positions matching TRBD1. CDR1 is SGDLS, CDR2 YYNGEE, per germline. V was clipped by 2 bases and J by 8 bases; unmatched bases: 14. The CDR3 length is 17 residues. The CDR3 sequence is CASSVHSTGTGREKLFF. The DNA for the CDR3 is TGTGCCAGCAGCGTCCATTCGACCGGGACAGGTCGGGAAAAACTGTTTTTT. Full variable domain (missing parts from reference TRBV9 and TRBJ1-4): DSGVTQTPKHLITATGQRVTLRCSPRSGDLSVYWYQQSLDQGLQFLIQYYNGEERAKGNILERFSAQQFPDLHSELNLSSLELGDSALYFCASSVHSTGTGREKLFFGSGTQLSVL.

The CDR3 coding sequence is TGTGCCAGCAGCGATAGGAGGGTATCAGGGAACACTGAAGCTTTCTTT. Protein: CASSDRRVSGNTEAFF. This chain connects TRBV11-2 to TRBJ1-1; D gene unclear. CDR1 and CDR2 from the germline V gene are SGHAT and FQNNGV. The CDR3 spans 16 residues. V dropped 5 bases and J dropped 1 base, with 17 bases sitting between them. Combining the CDR3 with reference TRBV11-2 and TRBJ1-1 gives the whole variable domain EAGVAQSPRYKIIEKRQSVAFWCNPISGHATLYWYQQILGQGPKLLIQFQNNGVVDDSQLPKDRFSAERLKGVDSTLKIQPAKLEDSAVYLCASSDRRVSGNTEAFFGQGTRLTVV.

The chain has TRBV5-1 and TRBJ2-5, with TRBD1 matching 9 bases. This CDR3 has 14 amino acids. The ends lost 0 bases at V and 6 bases at J; junction bases unmatched: 3. Per germline, CDR1 SGHRS and CDR2 YFSETQ. DNA for the CDR3: TGCGCCAGCAGCTTGGAGGGACAGGGACAGACCCAGTACTTC. It translates to CASSLEGQGQTQYF. The complete variable domain, with remaining parts taken from reference TRBV5-1 and TRBJ2-5, reads KAGVTQTPRYLIKTRGQQVTLSCSPISGHRSVSWYQQTPGQGLQFLFEYFSETQRNKGNFPGRFSGRQFSNSRSEMNVSTLELGDSALYLCASSLEGQGQTQYFGPGTRLLVL.

The rearrangement links TRBV19 to TRBJ1-2; 7 bases align to TRBD1. From germline, CDR1 is LNHDA and CDR2 SQIVND (reference sequence). V shed 10 bases, J shed 4 bases, and the junction held 9 bases outside the gene matches. This CDR3 is built from 13 residues. The CDR3 DNA sequence: TGTGCCACCTCCCGGGACAGTCTCTATGGCTACACCTTC. Translating gives CATSRDSLYGYTF.

This chain joins TRBV12-5 and TRBJ2-7; TRBD2 aligns across 13 bases. The CDR3 contains 17 residues. J lost 2 bases, V lost 4 bases, and 8 bases had no gene match. Germline CDR1 and CDR2: LGHNT and FRNRAP. CDR3 DNA: TGTGCTAGTGGTTGGACTAGCGGGGGCCCGCTTACCTACGAGCAGTACTTC. As protein: CASGWTSGGPLTYEQYF. The whole variable domain, remainder taken from reference TRBV12-5 and TRBJ2-7, is DARVTQTPRHKVTEMGQEVTMRCQPILGHNTVFWYRQTMMQGLELLAYFRNRAPLDDSGMPKDRFSAEMPDATLATLKIQPSEPRDSAVYFCASGWTSGGPLTYEQYFGPGTRLTVT.

The V gene is TRBV14, the J gene TRBJ1-1; TRBD1 might be the D (6 bases). The CDR3 length is 16 residues. The V end was cut by 3 bases, the J end by 4 bases, with 18 bases between. Germline V gene sequence: CDR1 SGHDN, CDR2 FVKESK. The CDR3 DNA sequence: TGTGCCAGCAGCCAGAAAGGACACAAAGGGGGCACTGAAGCTTTCTTT. This sequence encodes CASSQKGHKGGTEAFF.

The CDR3 DNA follows: TGCGCCAGCAGCTATCTCCCCATACAGTTGTTCGCCTATGGTGGCCACTACGAGCAGTACTTC. Protein sequence: CASSYLPIQLFAYGGHYEQYF. The chain is built from TRBV5-1 and TRBJ2-7; D uncertain. Trimming took off 3 bases at V and 3 bases at J, with 34 bases between the two ends. This CDR3 has 21 residues. Germline lookup yields CDR1 SGHRS and CDR2 YFSETQ.

This clone was detected a few times. J is TRBJ1-1 and V is TRBV7-2; unclear D gene. Trimming took off 3 bases at V and 4 bases at J, with 6 bases between the two ends. The germline V gene encodes CDR1 SGHTA and CDR2 FQGNSA. This CDR3 has 12 residues. The CDR3 bases are TGTGCCAGCAGCTTTGCGGGCACTGAAGCTTTCTTT. Amino acids: CASSFAGTEAFF.

For this clone: One base away lies a much larger clone, so this may be a sequencing read error. This chain links TRBV6-5 with TRBJ1-4; TRBD1 is a possible D gene (5 bases). The CDR3 has 13 residues. V was clipped by 6 bases and J by 4 bases, with 9 bases between them. CDR1 is MNHEY and CDR2 is SVGAGI in the germline V gene. In DNA, the CDR3 is TGTGCCAGCAGGGGGGGGATTAATGAAAAACTGTTTTTT. As protein: CASRGGINEKLFF.

The J gene is TRBJ2-7, the V gene TRBV14; tentative D call: TRBD2 (5 bases). The length of the CDR3 is 14 residues. The V end lost 6 bases, the J end lost 3 bases, and 15 bases lay between the germline ends. From germline, CDR1 is SGHDN and CDR2 FVKESK. In DNA, the CDR3 is TGTGCCAGCAGGAAGACGGGGTCCTACTACGAGCAGTACTTC. It codes for CASRKTGSYYEQYF.

This clone was observed at least ten times. This chain joins TRBV19 and TRBJ1-1; D is possibly TRBD1 (6 bases). CDR1 and CDR2 (germline): LNHDA, SQIVND (reference sequence). V lost 6 bases, J lost 5 bases, and 16 bases lay in between. The CDR3 has 14 amino acids. This chain's CDR3 is CASSYRAGGTEAFF. For the CDR3, the DNA is TGTGCCAGTAGCTACAGGGCCGGAGGAACTGAAGCTTTCTTT.

This clone was observed a few times. The chain is built from TRBV18 and TRBJ2-3, with D possibly TRBD2 on 6 matching bases. Germline values: CDR1 KGHSH, CDR2 LQKENI. The CDR3 runs 18 residues. V was trimmed by 2 bases and J by 4 bases, leaving 22 bases between them. The CDR3 DNA reads as TGTGCCAGCTCACCATCCCCGACTAGATCGTTTCCCCCAGATACGCAGTATTTT. Translating gives CASSPSPTRSFPPDTQYF.

The V call is TRBV7-6, the J call TRBJ2-3, with D unresolved. Germline V gene data show CDR1 as SGHVS and CDR2 as FNYEAQ. This CDR3 has 14 amino acids. V was pared by 10 bases and J by 0 bases, with 14 bases between. The CDR3 DNA follows: TGTGCCACCCGGCCGGGTCCTAGCACAGATACGCAGTATTTT. As protein: CATRPGPSTDTQYF.

The chain couples TRBV7-9 to TRBJ1-2; D gene unclear. Germline V gives CDR1 SEHNR, CDR2 FQNEAQ (reference sequence). Trimming left V 1 base short and J 1 base short, with 13 bases between. The CDR3 contains 16 residues. The CDR3 sequence: CASSLGDYRNNYGYTF. The CDR3 bases are TGTGCCAGCAGCTTAGGAGATTATAGAAATAACTATGGCTACACCTTC.

This chain links TRBV11-3 with TRBJ2-3, with D hard to call. V was clipped by 4 bases and J by 9 bases, with 8 bases between them. Per the germline V gene, CDR1 is SGHNT and CDR2 is YENEEA. The CDR3 runs to 11 residues. The CDR3 here is CASSSSLTQYF. CDR3 nucleotide sequence: TGTGCCAGCAGCTCGTCCCTAACGCAGTATTTT. Variable domain in full (rest from reference TRBV11-3 and TRBJ2-3): EAGVVQSPRYKIIEKKQPVAFWCNPISGHNTLYWYLQNLGQGPELLIRYENEEAVDDSQLPKDRFSAERLKGVDSTLKIQPAELGDSAVYLCASSSSLTQYFGPGTRLTVL.

The chain combines TRBV6-5 with TRBJ1-2, with 9 bases matching TRBD1. This CDR3 has 15 amino acids. From germline, CDR1 is MNHEY and CDR2 SVGAGI. Unmatched junction bases numbered 7, after V lost 6 bases and J lost 2 bases. The DNA of the CDR3 is TGTGCCAGCAGAACCACGACAGGGGGAAACTATGGCTACACCTTC. This codes for CASRTTTGGNYGYTF.

The gene calls are TRBV11-1 and TRBJ1-3; no clear D. The CDR3 spans 14 residues. Germline CDR1 SGHAT, CDR2 FQDESV (reference sequence). The germline V and J ends were trimmed by 6 bases and 0 bases, with 9 bases remaining between them. The CDR3 is CASRKKSSGNTIYF. CDR3 bases: TGTGCCAGCAGAAAAAAGAGCTCTGGAAACACCATATATTTT.